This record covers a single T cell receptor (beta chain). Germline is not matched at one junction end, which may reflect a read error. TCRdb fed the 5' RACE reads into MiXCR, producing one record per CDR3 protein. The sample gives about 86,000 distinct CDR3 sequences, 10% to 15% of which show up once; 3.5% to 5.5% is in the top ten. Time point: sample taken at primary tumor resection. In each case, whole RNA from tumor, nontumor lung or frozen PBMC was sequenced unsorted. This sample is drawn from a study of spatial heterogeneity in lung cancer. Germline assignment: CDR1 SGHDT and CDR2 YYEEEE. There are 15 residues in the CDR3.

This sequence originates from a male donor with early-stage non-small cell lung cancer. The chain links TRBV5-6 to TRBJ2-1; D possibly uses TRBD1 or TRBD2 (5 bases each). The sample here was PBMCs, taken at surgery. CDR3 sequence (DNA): TGTGCCAGCAGCCCGGGACGCCCATCCTACAAAGAGCAGTTCTTC. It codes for CASSPGRPSYKEQFF.